Listed here are 26 T cell receptor beta chains from one sample, sequenced in a study of T cells in Graves' hyperthyroidism and ophthalmopathy. Amplified TCR beta CDR3 regions derived from RNA transcripts. The TCR CDR3 was amplified in a first-round RT-PCR using the HTBI primer set. TCRdb reprocessed the multiplex PCR reads via MiXCR and lists one record per CDR3 protein. The sample holds about 380,000 distinct CDR3 sequences, 11% to 15% seen once. Sequencing was done on a sample of blood. The receptor source for this set is a woman aged 55-70 years with Graves' hyperthyroidism.

As regards this clonotype: A read error may account for a junction end that differs from germline. For the CDR3, the DNA is TGTGCCGGCAGCTTTAACGGCAGGGAGGGCTACACCTTC. This codes for CAGSFNGREGYTF. The chain couples TRBV5-5 to TRBJ1-2; weak D call: TRBD1 (5 bases). Germline V gene sequence: CDR1 SGHKS, CDR2 YYEKEE (reference sequence). CDR3 length: 13 residues.

This clonotype was seen only a few times. Being one base from a much bigger clone, this may be a read error. The rearrangement joins TRBV3-1 to TRBJ2-7; 7 nucleotides align to TRBD2. From germline, CDR1 is LGHDT and CDR2 YNNKEL (reference sequence). There are 14 residues in the CDR3. CDR3 sequence reads: CAGSPSRGSYEQYF. CDR3 bases: TGTGCCGGCAGCCCCTCGCGGGGGAGCTACGAGCAGTACTTC.

This clonotype was observed a few times. The chain couples TRBV10-3 to TRBJ2-7; TRBD2 is a possible D gene (5 bases). This CDR3 is built from 14 residues. Trimming stripped 0 bases from V and 2 bases from J, with 8 bases between. CDR1 is ENHRY, CDR2 SYGVKD, per germline. The CDR3 spells CAISESFGAYEQYF. CDR3 coding DNA: TGTGCCATCAGTGAGTCTTTCGGGGCCTACGAGCAGTACTTC.

This clonotype was found many times. The genes are TRBV24-1 and TRBJ2-3; 9 positions agree with TRBD2. The ends lost 4 bases at V and 2 bases at J; junction bases unmatched: 9. Germline V lookup: CDR1 KGHDR, CDR2 SFDVKD. This CDR3 is 17 amino acids long. DNA for the CDR3: TGTGCCACCAGTGACCCTAGCGGGACCCCCCACACAGATACGCAGTATTTT. It encodes CATSDPSGTPHTDTQYF.

There are many counts of this clonotype. The chain joins TRBV12-3 or TRBV12-4 to TRBJ1-1; possibly TRBD1 for D (5 bases). Trimming took 5 bases from V and 9 from J, leaving 13 bases between them. The CDR3 totals 12 residues. This CDR3 reads CASSPQGIKAFF. The CDR3 bases are TGTGCCAGCAGTCCCCAGGGAATCAAAGCTTTCTTT.

The chain is built from TRBV4-1 and TRBJ2-7; D gene uncertain. This CDR3 has 12 residues. The V and J ends lost 10 bases and 5 bases respectively, with 15 bases between them. CDR1 is MGHRA and CDR2 is YSYEKL in the germline V gene. The CDR3 spells CAISPTWDEQYF. For the CDR3, the DNA is TGCGCCATCAGTCCCACCTGGGACGAGCAGTACTTC.

This clonotype appeared a few times. This chain links TRBV29-1 with TRBJ1-2; no definite D call. Germline CDR1 and CDR2: SQVTM and ANQGSEA. V was trimmed by 2 bases and J by 6 bases, leaving 4 bases between them. The CDR3 is 10 amino acids. The DNA of the CDR3 is TGCAGCGTTGAACGGAATGGCTACACCTTC. Protein product: CSVERNGYTF.

For the CDR3, the DNA is TGTGCCAGCAGTGCGTCCGGGACCCCGAGGGGCGGTGAGCAGTTCTTC. Protein sequence: CASSASGTPRGGEQFF. The chain links TRBV6-1 to TRBJ2-1, with D possibly being TRBD1 or TRBD2 (5 bases each). Deletions cut 4 bases from V and 9 bases from J, with 22 bases between. This CDR3 is 16 amino acids long. The germline V gene has CDR1 MNHNS and CDR2 SASEGT.

This clonotype occurred many times. The J gene is TRBJ2-3, the V gene TRBV24-1; D remains ambiguous. CDR1 KGHDR and CDR2 SFDVKD come from the germline V gene. V was trimmed by 9 bases and J by 4 bases, leaving 10 bases between them. The CDR3 has 12 residues. The CDR3 region is CATSPGSDTQYF. As DNA, the CDR3 is TGTGCCACCTCCCCCGGGTCAGATACGCAGTATTTT.

This clonotype was observed a few times. The CDR3: CASSLSGGLAGFSYEQYF. CDR3 in DNA: TGTGCCAGCAGTTTATCAGGGGGTCTAGCGGGATTTTCCTACGAGCAGTACTTC. The J gene is TRBJ2-7, the V gene TRBV12-3 or TRBV12-4; 9 bases align to TRBD2. The CDR3 extends over 18 amino acids. Trimming removed 2 bases from V and 1 base from J; junction bases left unmatched: 12.

This clonotype showed up many times. CDR3 bases: TGTGCCAGCAGTCGACGGATACAAGGTGGCTACACCTTC. Its translation is CASSRRIQGGYTF. This rearrangement joins TRBV2 to TRBJ1-2; D uncertain. Germline V lookup: CDR1 SNHLY, CDR2 FYNNEI. Trimming pared 5 bases from V and 7 bases from J, leaving 14 bases between. This CDR3 is built from 13 residues.

To note about this clonotype: The conserved closing phenylalanine or tryptophan is absent in this CDR3, likely reflecting a read error. V is TRBV19 and J is TRBJ2-5, with 10 bases identical to TRBD2. With V trimmed by 4 bases and J by 4 bases, 6 bases remained unmatched. CDR3 length equals 15 residues. Germline assignment: CDR1 LNHDA and CDR2 SQIVND (reference sequence). CDR3 bases: TGTGCCAGTAGTAACCTAGCGGGAGCGGTAGAGACCCAGTACCTC. It specifies CASSNLAGAVETQYL.

This clonotype was detected many times. The chain has TRBV11-2 and TRBJ2-1; possible D gene TRBD2, 6 bases. The CDR3 extends over 12 amino acids. V shed 2 bases and J shed 9 bases, with 8 bases lying between them. Germline CDR1 reads SGHAT; CDR2 reads FQNNGV. CDR3 nucleotides: TGTGCCAGCAGCTTAACTAGCCCTGAGCAGTTCTTC. It specifies CASSLTSPEQFF.

This clonotype was seen more than once but under ten times. The chain employs TRBV11-2 and TRBJ2-7; 13 bases fit TRBD2. In germline, CDR1 is SGHAT, CDR2 FQNNGV. This CDR3 is built from 16 residues. V was clipped by 3 bases and J by 4 bases; unmatched bases: 6. The CDR3 loop is CASSFGTSGTHYEQYF. DNA of the CDR3: TGTGCCAGCAGCTTTGGGACTAGCGGGACCCATTACGAGCAGTACTTC.

This clonotype was observed a single time. The chain uses TRBV28 and TRBJ1-1, with D tentatively TRBD1 (5 bases). The V and J ends lost 6 bases and 5 bases respectively, with 16 bases between them. Looked up from germline, CDR1 is MDHEN and CDR2 is SYDVKM. The CDR3 length is 14 residues. Here the CDR3 reads CASSFTPGRTEAFF. DNA for the CDR3: TGTGCCAGCAGCTTTACGCCAGGGAGGACTGAAGCTTTCTTT.

This clonotype was observed many times. J is TRBJ2-2 and V is TRBV27; 8 bases are shared with TRBD1. CDR3 size: 14 residues. V dropped 7 bases and J dropped 5; count of bases not matched to a gene: 6. Germline lookup yields CDR1 MNHEY and CDR2 SMNVEV (reference sequence). CDR3 protein: CASTEGQGTGELFF. CDR3 in DNA: TGTGCCAGCACCGAAGGACAGGGTACCGGGGAGCTGTTTTTT.

This clonotype came up a few times. V usage is TRBV5-6 and J usage is TRBJ1-3, with no clear D. The CDR3 length is 13 residues. Germline CDR1 reads SGHDT; CDR2 reads YYEEEE. The V and J ends lost 0 bases and 4 bases respectively, with 5 bases between them. The CDR3 DNA reads TGTGCCAGCAGCTTGGGCCACGGAAACACCATATATTTT. It encodes CASSLGHGNTIYF.

The sample holds many counts of this clonotype. The rearrangement links TRBV12-3 or TRBV12-4 to TRBJ2-1, with 13 nucleotides matching TRBD2. The CDR3 is made up of 16 amino acids. V was clipped by 5 bases and J by 8 bases; unmatched bases: 9. The CDR3 coding sequence is TGTGCCAGCAGTGCGCGGACTAGCGGGAGTCTCGATGAGCAGTTCTTC. It codes for CASSARTSGSLDEQFF.

This clonotype was detected only a few times. V gene TRBV19 combines with J gene TRBJ2-7, with D unclear. V lost 2 bases, J lost 5 bases, and 13 bases lay in between. There are 14 residues in the CDR3. CDR1 and CDR2 (germline): LNHDA, SQIVND (reference sequence). Here the CDR3 reads CASSISGTLHEQYF. The CDR3 nucleotides are TGTGCCAGTAGTATATCGGGTACTCTCCACGAGCAGTACTTC.

V usage is TRBV20-1 and J usage is TRBJ2-1; TRBD1 or TRBD2 may be the D gene (5 bases each). V was clipped by 6 bases and J by 8 bases, with 20 bases between them. Germline CDR1 and CDR2: DFQATT and SNEGSKA (reference sequence). The CDR3 is 14 amino acids. The CDR3 region is CSAPRDPRGHEQFF. In DNA, the CDR3 is TGCAGTGCACCCCGGGACCCCCGAGGGCATGAGCAGTTCTTC.

V gene TRBV29-1 combines with J gene TRBJ2-3, with TRBD1 as a possible D gene (6 bases). The V and J ends lost 7 bases and 2 bases respectively, with 13 bases between them. There are 13 residues in the CDR3. Germline CDR1 and CDR2: SQVTM and ANQGSEA. CDR3 nucleotide sequence: TGCAGCGGAAAACAGGGAATCACAGATACGCAGTATTTT. Amino acids: CSGKQGITDTQYF.

The sample holds many counts of this clonotype. The chain combines TRBV7-9 with TRBJ2-1, with 7 bases fitting TRBD2. The germline V gene has CDR1 SEHNR and CDR2 FQNEAQ (reference sequence). V dropped 5 bases and J dropped 1; count of bases not matched to a gene: 8. This CDR3 is 16 amino acids long. This CDR3 reads CASSGGASGSYNEQFF. The CDR3 DNA follows: TGTGCCAGCAGCGGCGGAGCTAGCGGATCCTACAATGAGCAGTTCTTC.

The rearrangement joins TRBV5-1 to TRBJ2-6, with 9 bases matching TRBD1. V shed 9 bases and J 1 base; nucleotides not matched to a gene: 11. The CDR3 totals 17 residues. Germline-derived CDR1 and CDR2 are SGHRS and YFSETQ. The CDR3 DNA follows: TGCGCCAACCTTGACCGGGACAGGGTGTCTGGGGCCAACGTCCTGACTTTC. Encoded protein: CANLDRDRVSGANVLTF.

The table lists this clonotype with many counts. The chain couples TRBV12-3 or TRBV12-4 to TRBJ1-2; D may be TRBD1 (5 bases). Trimming stripped 4 bases from V and 11 bases from J, with 17 bases between. The length of the CDR3 is 13 residues. The CDR3 coding sequence is TGTGCCAGCAGTTCTAACTACGGACGGGGGTACACCTTC. Protein: CASSSNYGRGYTF.

This clonotype was observed many times. The chain joins TRBV15 to TRBJ2-7; D is perhaps TRBD2 (5 bases). V was cut by 1 base and J by 0 bases, with 13 bases left in between. The CDR3 totals 16 residues. CDR1 is LNHNV and CDR2 is YYDKDF in the germline V gene (reference sequence). As DNA, the CDR3 is TGTGCCACCAGCAGAGGAGGGCAGGAAAGCTCCTACGAGCAGTACTTC. Translated: CATSRGGQESSYEQYF.

This clonotype showed up many times. This chain connects TRBV24-1 to TRBJ2-7, with no clear D. The V end lost 0 bases, the J end lost 6 bases, and 5 bases lay between the germline ends. Germline V gives CDR1 KGHDR, CDR2 SFDVKD. The CDR3 is 12 residues long. CDR3 region: CATSDLKGEQYF. In nucleotides, the CDR3 is TGTGCCACCAGTGATTTGAAAGGCGAGCAGTACTTC.